Listed here is a single T cell receptor beta chain. UMI-labeled 5' RACE TRB cDNA libraries were prepared from the cells. From the 5' RACE reads, TCRdb lists one entry per CDR3 protein and no DNA. Reported are 45,000 or so distinct CDR3 sequences; the ten largest clones contain about 15%. The data derive from a study of CXCR3-negative and CXCR3-positive naive CD8 T cells. Sequenced input: memory CD8+ T cells from blood. The sequence came from a human donor in good health. Some clones in this sample may be carry-over from other donors' samples.

CDR3 sequence reads: CASSLVDSGIYEQYF. This chain connects TRBV28 to TRBJ2-7; TCRdb returns TRBD1, unconfirmable since there is no DNA. Germline CDR1 MDHEN, CDR2 SYDVKM. The CDR3 extends over 15 amino acids.